The T cell receptor (beta chain) under discussion was sequenced for a study of T cell responses to AZD1222 COVID-19 vaccine. Whole-study findings and limits: Nearly half of spike-specific TCRs reportedly target unmutated variant regions. Sampled repertoires all dated from after the peak T cell response. Along spike, vaccine-associated CD4 TCRs were found throughout, with dominance at 160-218 and 743-854.

Remarks on this clone: The target antigen is unknown.

TCRdb's table, derived via immunoSEQ multiplex PCR, lists solely in-frame clones and lacks some. The sample consists of about 130,000 clones, approximately 90% of them appearing once. Material: peripheral blood, obtained on day 0 of AZD1222 vaccination. The receptor comes from an adult in good health.

CDR3 sequence: CATSRDRVDYEQYF. The CDR3 bases are TGTGCCACCAGCAGAGATCGGGTGGACTACGAGCAGTACTTC. V usage is TRBV15 and J usage is TRBJ2-7; D call uncertain. Germline CDR1 LNHNV, CDR2 YYDKDF (reference sequence). Trimming left V 0 bases short and J 3 bases short, with 9 bases between. The CDR3 length is 14 residues.